The text below deals with one TCR beta chain. Its recognized antigen is unknown. Base qualities are not at hand, and no much larger clone is one base apart. V has 0 bases trimmed and J has 6 bases trimmed; junction bases matching no gene number 6. Spanning cysteine to phenylalanine, the CDR3 consists of 16 amino acids. The read is trimmed to its CDR3 DNA, 48 bases read in frame from base 1. CDR1 and CDR2 are read off the germline V gene as LGHNA and YNFKEQ. This sample is part of a study of cytotoxic CD8 clonotypes in ibrutinib-treated CLL (dated by TCRdb to the early 2020s). Some background on the complete study: The cohort included roughly 15 treatment-naive and about a dozen relapsed/refractory patients; about 17 were IGHV unmutated. Responses were partial in around 24 patients and complete in 2; after median 68 months follow-up, around 15 stayed in remission and roughly twelve progressed. Response samples were taken after a median of 12 months on treatment, ranging from about 6 to 40 months. On average, each sample had some 260,000 productive templates and about 89,000 productive rearrangements. Of the 90 or so participants in the trial, about two dozen had longitudinal samples available. Cryopreserved peripheral blood mononuclear cells were collected at three points: before therapy, at response, and at either sustained remission or disease progression. All remission and progressive disease samples were collected while patients were still receiving ibrutinib. The study at large found these results: Sampling times were not matched between sustained-remission and progressing patients, and lymph node repertoires were not studied. Clonality increased at ibrutinib response, stayed stable in sustained remission, and fell back toward baseline at progression. Public clonotypes were rare and either shrank or stayed stable during treatment, and the rise in clonality at ibrutinib response reflected expansion of private clonotypes. At baseline, clonality was higher than in age-matched healthy donors and showed a strong correlation with circulating CD8+ T-cell counts.

The goal of deep resolution MiSeq sequencing was a depth between 1 in 1 million and 1 in 200,000 T cells, and coverage averaged 10x per clonotype. TCR beta libraries were generated with the immunoSEQ hsTCRB Kit. Turning to the authors' computational methods: The data were analyzed with ImmunoSEQ Analyzer and ImmunoSEQ Data Assistant, and V, D and J gene assignments followed IMGT definitions. Clonality, with values ranging from 0 to 1, was calculated as one minus the normalized Shannon entropy of productive rearrangement frequencies. Only overrepresented clonotypes making up at least 0.05% of each patient's repertoire were included in the public clonotype analysis. Repertoires from thirteen age-matched healthy donors in immuneACCESS were used as clonality controls. In its TCRdb copy, this immuneACCESS table keeps in-frame sequences only and misses some clones. Where compared with another copy, unresolved V genes explain less than half of these, and the others have no known cause. V and J calls and clone size are copied from that table; D and trimming were computed from the DNA. This sample lists tens of thousands of clones; around 82% were detected once. The top ten clones comprise 6% to 9% of the sample.

In the paper's terms, the time point label means: progressive disease on ibrutinib. For TCR beta library preparation, 1.5 to 2 micrograms of genomic DNA was extracted from cryopreserved PBMCs. High-throughput TCR beta sequencing was performed on longitudinal blood samples from CLL patients receiving ibrutinib monotherapy. The patients took part in an open-label, single-center phase 2 trial of ibrutinib monotherapy. Material: PBMCs, obtained at disease progression, from a patient treated with ibrutinib. This TCR came from a human donor with chronic lymphocytic leukemia. The chain was built from TRBV4-2 and TRBJ2-3, with 10 bases in between that match TRBD2. The CDR3 is CASSQDSAGGHDTQYF. Read as DNA, the sequence is TGTGCCAGCAGCCAAGATTCAGCGGGAGGGCATGATACGCAGTATTTT.